This T cell receptor (beta chain) was recovered during a study of T-cell reconstitution after alpha-beta-depleted transplantation in children. Unique molecular identifiers were built into the TCRbeta library. TCRdb reprocessed the PCR reads with MiXCR, giving one entry per CDR3 protein. The sample has around 300,000 distinct CDR3 sequences; approximately 23% are singletons. Germline V lookup: CDR1 DFQATT, CDR2 SNEGSKA (reference sequence). This CDR3 has 16 residues. Trimming stripped 1 base from V and 5 bases from J, with 21 bases between. Source: PBMCs, mostly from graft donor cells, taken 180 days after TCRalphabeta/CD19-depleted stem cell transplant. This sequence originates from a male patient aged 10 to 17 who had a stem cell transplant for acute lymphoblastic leukemia, so the T cells may come from the graft donor. The rearrangement links TRBV20-1 to TRBJ2-7; perhaps TRBD2 as D (6 bases). CDR3 loop: CSARVGLAKGFNEQYF. The CDR3 bases are TGCAGTGCTAGAGTGGGGCTAGCGAAAGGGTTTAACGAGCAGTACTTC.